The 12 T cell receptor beta chains given below trace back to one sample, sequenced in a study of OX40 agonist ivuxolimab in advanced cancers. TCRdb's copy holds only in-frame clones and misses some; the assay was immunoSEQ multiplex PCR. Of approximately 69,000 clones in the sample, about four fifths are singletons; the top ten hold roughly 7.9%. Specimen: CD4+ or CD8+ T cells sorted from blood, collected in a trial of the OX40 agonist ivuxolimab. The receptors here all came from an adult with an advanced solid tumor such as melanoma, head and neck, liver or kidney cancer.

The chain carries TRBV19 and TRBJ1-1; 8 nucleotides align to TRBD1. This CDR3 is built from 13 residues. V lost 7 bases to trimming and J lost 6 bases; unmatched junction nucleotides: 7. Germline V CDR1 and CDR2: LNHDA, SQIVND (reference sequence). Here the CDR3 DNA reads TGTGCCAGTAACCAGGGGGCAGGCGCTGAAGCTTTCTTT. Translated: CASNQGAGAEAFF.

V is TRBV7-6 and J is TRBJ2-3, with TRBD2 matching over 12 bases. Germline-derived CDR1 and CDR2 are SGHVS and FNYEAQ. The CDR3 has 13 residues. Losses at the gene ends were 0 bases for V and 14 bases for J; bases not matched to a gene: 3. The CDR3 DNA sequence: TGTGCCAGCAGCTTAGCCGGACTAGCGGGACGGTATTTT. It is translated as CASSLAGLAGRYF.

Comment on this clone: Compared with germline, one end of the junction differs, possibly owing to a read error. This chain connects TRBV4-2 to TRBJ2-7; TRBD1 agrees at 8 bases. Germline V lookup: CDR1 LGHNA, CDR2 YNFKEQ. The CDR3 is 15 residues long. The CDR3 DNA reads TGTGCCAGCAGCCATGGGAACCCCGGACAGGGAAAGAGGAACTTC. Its translation: CASSHGNPGQGKRNF.

This chain connects TRBV11-1 to TRBJ2-7, with a possible D match to TRBD1 (6 bases). Germline V gives CDR1 SGHAT, CDR2 FQDESV (reference sequence). The CDR3 has 12 amino acids. V gave up 5 bases and J gave up 7 bases, with 12 bases separating them. CDR3 region: CASSTRQVEQYF. The CDR3 nucleotides read TGTGCCAGCAGCACACGACAGGTTGAGCAGTACTTC.

The J gene is TRBJ2-1, the V gene TRBV7-8; 10 bases match TRBD2. The germline gives CDR1 SGHVS, CDR2 FQNEAQ. This CDR3 contains 17 residues. Trimming cost V 3 bases and J 8 bases; bases outside gene matches: 13. The CDR3 sequence is CASSFKSAGGSRDEQFF. In DNA form, the CDR3 reads TGTGCCAGCAGCTTCAAGTCAGCGGGAGGGTCCCGTGATGAGCAGTTCTTC. Full variable domain (rest looked up from reference TRBV7-8 and TRBJ2-1): GAGVSQSPRYKVAKRGQDVALRCDPISGHVSLFWYQQALGQGPEFLTYFQNEAQLDKSGLPSDRFFAERPEGSVSTLKIQRTQQEDSAVYLCASSFKSAGGSRDEQFFGPGTRLTVL.

This clone was detected a few times. The chain has TRBV2 and TRBJ1-1; D gene ambiguous. Germline assignment: CDR1 SNHLY and CDR2 FYNNEI. Trimming left V 8 bases short and J 1 base short, with 14 bases between. The CDR3 has 14 residues. The CDR3 reads CASLQETWNTEAFF. The CDR3 nucleotides read TGTGCCAGCCTACAAGAGACGTGGAACACTGAAGCTTTCTTT. The full variable domain, its missing parts supplied by reference TRBV2 and TRBJ1-1, is EPEVTQTPSHQVTQMGQEVILRCVPISNHLYFYWYRQILGQKVEFLVSFYNNEISEKSEIFDDQFSVERPDGSNFTLKIRSTKLEDSAMYFCASLQETWNTEAFFGQGTRLTVV.

The rearrangement links TRBV2 to TRBJ1-1, with a weak D call TRBD1 (5 bases). The V end was cut by 4 bases, the J end by 4 bases, with 10 bases between. The CDR3 is 13 amino acids. Germline CDR1 SNHLY, CDR2 FYNNEI. The CDR3 nucleotides are TGTGCCAGCAGTGGAGGGGTCGGCACTGAAGCTTTCTTT. It codes for CASSGGVGTEAFF.

This clone has only a few counts. The rearrangement joins TRBV7-8 to TRBJ1-6; D remains unclear. Germline V lookup: CDR1 SGHVS, CDR2 FQNEAQ. V was trimmed by 5 bases and J by 0 bases, leaving 17 bases between them. The CDR3 length is 18 residues. The CDR3 DNA reads as TGTGCCAGCAGCCAGAAACATCGAGGTAGCTCCTATAATTCACCCCTCCACTTT. It codes for CASSQKHRGSSYNSPLHF.

This clone appeared once. The chain recombines TRBV13 with TRBJ1-1; D not resolved. Trimming took 6 bases from V and 1 from J, leaving 9 bases between them. The CDR3 is 13 residues long. CDR1 and CDR2 from the germline V gene are PRHDT and FYEKMQ (reference sequence). The CDR3 spells CASRGAGNTEAFF. The DNA for the CDR3 is TGTGCCAGCAGGGGAGCAGGGAACACTGAAGCTTTCTTT.

This clone was observed once. The V gene is TRBV19, the J gene TRBJ1-2; no definite D call. The germline gives CDR1 LNHDA, CDR2 SQIVND (reference sequence). With 3 bases removed from V and 3 bases from J, the gap between germline ends came to 17 bases. The CDR3 totals 16 residues. The CDR3 sequence is CASSMWVAGSDYGYTF. The CDR3 bases are TGTGCCAGTAGTATGTGGGTCGCGGGGTCAGACTATGGCTACACCTTC.

The J gene is TRBJ1-1, the V gene TRBV4-3; TRBD1 matches 8 bases. V trimming: 3 bases; J trimming: 5 bases; junction bases outside the gene matches: 8. The V gene's germline CDR1 is LGHNA and CDR2 YSLEER. CDR3 length: 15 residues. The CDR3 is CASSQSYRGVTEAFF. DNA for the CDR3: TGCGCCAGCAGCCAGTCGTACAGGGGGGTAACTGAAGCTTTCTTT.

The rearrangement links TRBV6-5 to TRBJ2-2; a weak D match, TRBD1 (6 bases). This CDR3 contains 13 residues. V was pared by 4 bases and J by 5 bases, with 8 bases between. Germline loops: CDR1 MNHEY, CDR2 SVGAGI. CDR3 coding DNA: TGTGCCAGCAGTTTACAGGGTACCGGGGAGCTGTTTTTT. It codes for CASSLQGTGELFF.